This T cell receptor (beta chain) was observed in a study of radiotherapy plus CTLA-4 blockade in lung cancer. For the study at large: Overall, 15% to 20% of patients showed an objective response, while about 29% attained disease control.

Trimming removed 5 bases from V and 4 bases from J, with 29 bases in between. The CDR3 spans 19 residues. Germline V lookup: CDR1 MRHNA, CDR2 SNTAGT. Clones were sequenced by immunoSEQ multiplex PCR, and TCRdb holds only the in-frame ones, with some missing. The sample includes 75,000 to 100,000 clones, approximately 85% of them seen just once. Study-level results: Together with interferon-beta, which increased in serum after radiation, early dynamic changes in blood T cell clones were reportedly the best predictors of response. Researchers report tumor-derived TCR clones expanding in blood after radiotherapy plus ipilimumab.

This clone occurred a few times. Its antigen remains unidentified. Focal radiation plus CTLA-4 blockade with ipilimumab was given to patients with chemo-refractory metastatic non-small-cell lung cancer. The J gene is TRBJ1-2, the V gene TRBV6-4; possibly TRBD1 for D (6 bases). The sample in question was peripheral blood, obtained from a patient treated with radiotherapy plus ipilimumab. This clonotype was sampled from a human donor with non-small cell lung cancer who had a partial response to radiotherapy plus ipilimumab. The CDR3 loop is CASSTPVHGGRKISYGYTF. CDR3 DNA sequence: TGTGCCAGCAGTACCCCGGTACACGGGGGGCGCAAAATTTCCTATGGCTACACCTTC.